This is a list of T cell receptor beta chains from one sample in a study of OX40 agonist ivuxolimab in advanced cancers. Produced via immunoSEQ multiplex PCR; TCRdb's table is partial and in-frame only. The sample contains approximately 39,000 clones, roughly 81% of which appear only once. This material consisted of CD4+ or CD8+ T cells sorted from blood, taken in a trial of the OX40 agonist ivuxolimab. Receptors originate from an adult with an advanced solid tumor such as melanoma, head and neck, liver or kidney cancer. Both conserved end residues are trimmed from each CDR3. Each record gives: V gene, J gene, CDR3 protein.

V: TRBV5-4; J: TRBJ2-7; CDR3: ASSPDYSSNEQY
V: TRBV5-6; J: TRBJ1-2; CDR3: ASSLRSGLGYT
V: TRBV9; J: TRBJ2-1; CDR3: ASSGRTAGTSGRALKQF
V: TRBV9; J: TRBJ1-1; CDR3: ASSPGTSVTEAF
V: TRBV2; J: TRBJ2-7; CDR3: ASKGQGNSYEQY
V: TRBV2; J: TRBJ2-4; CDR3: ASMGTSGSYIQY
V: TRBV10-3; J: TRBJ2-7; CDR3: AISESLTGGSSYEQY
V: TRBV9; J: TRBJ2-1; CDR3: ASSVRGTSDLNEQF
V: TRBV7-2; J: TRBJ2-7; CDR3: ASSLTRNEQY
V: TRBV19; J: TRBJ2-2; CDR3: ASSDPRGAGTGELF
V: TRBV7-6; J: TRBJ1-1; CDR3: ASSSGQGNTEAF